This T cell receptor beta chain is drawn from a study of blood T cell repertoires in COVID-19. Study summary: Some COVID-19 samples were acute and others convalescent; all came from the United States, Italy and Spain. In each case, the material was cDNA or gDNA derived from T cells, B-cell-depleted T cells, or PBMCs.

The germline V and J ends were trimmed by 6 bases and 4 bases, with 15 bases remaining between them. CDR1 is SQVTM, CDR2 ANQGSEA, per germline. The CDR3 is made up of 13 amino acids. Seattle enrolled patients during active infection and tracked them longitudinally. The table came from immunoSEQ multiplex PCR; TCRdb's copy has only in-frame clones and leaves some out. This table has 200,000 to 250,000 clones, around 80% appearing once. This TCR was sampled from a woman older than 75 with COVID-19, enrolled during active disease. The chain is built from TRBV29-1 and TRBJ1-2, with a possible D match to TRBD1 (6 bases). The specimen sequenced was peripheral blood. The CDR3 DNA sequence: TGCAGCGTCGTCCCGGACAGAGGCTATGGCTACACCTTC. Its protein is CSVVPDRGYGYTF.